This TCR beta chain originates from a study of blood T cell repertoires in COVID-19. Clinical history reported by participants formed the basis on which cohorts were assigned. Clones were read by immunoSEQ multiplex PCR, and TCRdb kept only the in-frame ones, dropping some. The sample holds hundreds of thousands of clones; about 88% are singletons and the top ten take about 9.9%. The ends were cut back, 1 base at V and 4 bases at J, with 20 bases in the middle. CDR1 is SQVTM, CDR2 ANQGSEA, per germline. There are 16 residues in the CDR3. The chain uses TRBV29-1 and TRBJ2-7, with D perhaps TRBD2 (5 bases). The source is a woman in her thirties or forties who had recovered from COVID-19. Material for sequencing was PBMCs or T cells enriched from blood (not recorded which). CDR3 sequence: CSVEVPYSGETYEQYF. The CDR3 region has the DNA TGCAGCGTTGAAGTCCCATATAGTGGGGAGACGTACGAGCAGTACTTC.